The T cell receptor (beta chain) described here comes from a study of cytomegalovirus exposure and HLA in healthy donors. PCR amplification relied on 60 Vbeta primers (plus 13 Jbeta primers). Measured with immunoSEQ multiplex PCR; TCRdb has only the in-frame clones, and not every one. The sample contains approximately 50,000 clones, about 80% of which appear only once. V was cut by 4 bases and J by 6 bases, with 24 bases left in between. This CDR3 has 17 residues. Per germline, CDR1 MNHEY and CDR2 SMNVEV (reference sequence). Sequencing was carried out using PBMCs. The origin of this receptor is a man aged 25-45 years in good health and CMV-seronegative. The chain couples TRBV27 to TRBJ1-1; D is possibly TRBD1 (6 bases). DNA for the CDR3: TGTGCCAGCAGTTCTCTAATACAGGGAAGAGCGAGGGCTGAAGCTTTCTTT. Encoded protein: CASSSLIQGRARAEAFF.